Reported below is one TCR beta chain. The junction had 7 bases not matched to a gene; V was cut back by 5 bases and J by 5 bases. This CDR3 contains 14 residues. The germline CDR1 and CDR2 sequences are SGHTA and FQGNSA. These data come from a study of blood T cell repertoires in COVID-19. Overall study context: Researchers got acute and convalescent COVID-19 samples from the United States, Italy and Spain. PBMCs, B-cell-depleted T cells, or T cells provided the cDNA or gDNA that made up the material.

During active infection, Seattle patients enrolled and were then monitored through disease. In the original analysis: Estimation of nucleated cell counts relied on the amplification of reference gene primers. TCRdb's table, derived via immunoSEQ multiplex PCR, lists solely in-frame clones and lacks some. V, J and clone size are those of that table, while D and trimming were read from the DNA. The sample records 150,000 or so clones, roughly 77% being singletons. Sequencing input: peripheral blood. The source is an older woman with COVID-19, enrolled during active disease. V gene TRBV7-2 combines with J gene TRBJ2-7, with 9 nucleotides matching TRBD1. CDR3 loop: CASSLRDRVDEQYF. The CDR3 coding sequence is TGTGCCAGCAGCCTCCGGGACAGGGTAGACGAGCAGTACTTC.